Listed below are T cell receptor beta chains from one sample, sequenced in a study of Ad26.COV2.S vaccination and SARS-CoV-2 variants. Method: immunoSEQ multiplex PCR; TCRdb's copy keeps in-frame clones and lacks some. The table records around 300,000 clones, roughly nine tenths of them present only once. The starting material was peripheral blood, obtained in a trial of Ad26.COV2.S vaccine versus placebo. All receptors derive from a person between 18 and 65 years old who received the Ad26.COV2.S COVID-19 vaccine or a placebo. Each CDR3 is given with its conserved first and last residue. Each record gives: V gene, D gene, clone size, J gene, CDR3 DNA, CDR3 protein. A D gene is named only where the DNA matches it firmly. Not all rows give a size; the values are once, few, many and, for expanded clones, a class.

TRBV18	NA	NA	TRBJ1-1	TGTGCCAGCTCACTCCACGAAGCCGGGACTGTGAACACTGAAGCTTTCTTT	CASSLHEAGTVNTEAFF
TRBV5-1	NA	few	TRBJ1-3	TGCGCCAGCAGCTTGGGCCAGGGCATCCCGGACACCATATATTTT	CASSLGQGIPDTIYF
TRBV6-6	TRBD1	NA	TRBJ1-1	TGTGCCAGCGGTACGATCAGGGGGGGGAACACTGAAGCTTTCTTT	CASGTIRGGNTEAFF
TRBV18	TRBD2	NA	TRBJ2-3	TGTGCCAGCTCACCACCGGGTCTAGCGGGTGGAGATACGCAGTATTTT	CASSPPGLAGGDTQYF
TRBV20-1	NA	NA	TRBJ1-2	TGCAGTGCTCCAGAGAATCAAGGCTACACCTTC	CSAPENQGYTF
TRBV13	NA	NA	TRBJ1-3	TGTGCCAGCAGCCAGCGACAGCTCTCTGGAAACACCATATATTTT	CASSQRQLSGNTIYF
TRBV2	NA	NA	TRBJ2-4	TGTGCCAGCACCGACCCAATAAGGGGCAAAAACATTCAGTACTTC	CASTDPIRGKNIQYF
TRBV28	NA	NA	TRBJ1-5	TGTGCCAGCAGTTCAGACATAATTAGGGTTTTTAGCAATCAGCCCCAGCATTTT	CASSSDIIRVFSNQPQHF
TRBV5-6	TRBD1	NA	TRBJ1-2	TGTGCCAGCAGGCCGACAGGGAACTATGGCTACACCTTC	CASRPTGNYGYTF
TRBV6-5	NA	NA	TRBJ1-4	TGTGCCAGCAGTCGCGACCTTCAGGGGGAAAAACTGTTTTTT	CASSRDLQGEKLFF
TRBV15	NA	NA	TRBJ1-1	TGTGCCACCAGCAGCGGGAGGTGGGCCACTGAAGCTTTCTTT	CATSSGRWATEAFF
TRBV5-6	NA	NA	TRBJ2-5	TGTGCCAGCAGCCCCGGAGGCGCTTATAAAGAAGAGACCCAGTACTTC	CASSPGGAYKEETQYF
TRBV13	NA	NA	TRBJ1-1	TGTGCCAGCAGCTTAGCTACGGGGCAAACTGAAGCTTTCTTT	CASSLATGQTEAFF
TRBV5-5	NA	NA	TRBJ2-2	TGTGCCAGCAGCTTGGTTGGGTCCGGGGAGCTGTTTTTT	CASSLVGSGELFF
TRBV18	NA	NA	TRBJ1-3	TGTGCCAGCTCACGGGAGAACCTGGCTGGAAACACCATATATTTT	CASSRENLAGNTIYF
TRBV3-1/TRBV3-2	NA	NA	TRBJ1-6	TGTGCCAGCAGCCAAGGGTTAGGTAATTCACCCCTCCACTTT	CASSQGLGNSPLHF
TRBV9	NA	NA	TRBJ1-1	TGTGCCAGCCGACCCATGGAGGGGTTGACTGAAGCTTTCTTT	CASRPMEGLTEAFF
TRBV7-2	NA	NA	TRBJ2-3	TGTGCCAGCAGCCCCGGGACGAAATACCCTTACACAGATACGCAGTATTTT	CASSPGTKYPYTDTQYF
TRBV9	NA	NA	TRBJ1-5	TGTGCCAGCAGCGCGACAAATCAGCCCCAGCATTTT	CASSATNQPQHF
TRBV9	NA	NA	TRBJ2-1	TGTGCCAGCAGCGCCCGTCGGGACACATACAATGAGCAGTTCTTC	CASSARRDTYNEQFF
TRBV7-8	NA	NA	TRBJ1-2	TGTGCCAGCAGCTTAGCGCAGGGTGGAGATGGCTACACCTTC	CASSLAQGGDGYTF
TRBV4-2	NA	NA	TRBJ2-1	TGTGCCAGCAGCCAAGGTTCAAGCGGAGACAATGAGCAGTTCTTC	CASSQGSSGDNEQFF
TRBV7-2	NA	few	TRBJ2-1	TGTGCCAGCTCACTCCGGGACACTTCCTACAATGAGCAGTTCTTC	CASSLRDTSYNEQFF
TRBV19	NA	NA	TRBJ1-5	TGTGCCAGTAGTATAGGTGGGGGCGGTTTTTTAAGGAATCAGCCCCAGCATTTT	CASSIGGGGFLRNQPQHF
TRBV5-1	TRBD1	NA	TRBJ2-3	TGCGCCAGCAGCTTCCTCGGGACAGTACCATTTACGCAGTATTTT	CASSFLGTVPFTQYF
TRBV29-1	TRBD2	NA	TRBJ2-1	TGCAGCGTTGAAATTAGCGGGCCCGTCTCTCTCTATGAGCAGTTCTTC	CSVEISGPVSLYEQFF
TRBV9	TRBD2	NA	TRBJ2-1	TGTGCCAGCAGCCCCTCGGCTAGCGGGAGGCATGAGCAGTTCTTC	CASSPSASGRHEQFF
TRBV3-1/TRBV3-2	NA	NA	TRBJ2-1	TGTGCCAGCAGCCAACTCCGGGGCGGGACCCACGAGATCAACTACAATGAGCAGTTCTTC	CASSQLRGGTHEINYNEQFF
TRBV29-1	NA	NA	TRBJ1-2	TGCAGCGTTCAGAATAAGCCCTTC	CSVQNKPF
TRBV7-9	NA	NA	TRBJ2-2	TGTGCCAGCAGCTCAACTATGACTAGCACCGGGGAGCTGTTTTTT	CASSSTMTSTGELFF
TRBV4-1	TRBD2	NA	TRBJ2-5	TGCGCCAGCAGTTGGTTAGCGGGGGACCAAGAGACCCAGTACTTC	CASSWLAGDQETQYF
TRBV30	NA	NA	TRBJ1-1	TGTGCCTGGGGAGTCGGATTGGAAGCTTTCTTT	CAWGVGLEAFF
TRBV10-3	NA	once	TRBJ1-2	TGTGCCATCAGCCCTCATTTACAGAAGTCTAACTATGGCTACACCTTC	CAISPHLQKSNYGYTF
TRBV5-6	TRBD1	NA	TRBJ1-2	TGTGCCAGCAGCTTGAGAAGACAGGGGTGGGGAGATGGCTACACCTTC	CASSLRRQGWGDGYTF
TRBV9	NA	few	TRBJ1-3	TGTGCCAGCAGCGTAGGGGACCAGACTGGAAACACCATATATTTT	CASSVGDQTGNTIYF
TRBV7-2	NA	NA	TRBJ2-3	TGTGCCAGCAGCTTCGACTATGCTAGCACAGATACGCAGTATTTT	CASSFDYASTDTQYF
TRBV6-2/TRBV6-3	TRBD1	NA	TRBJ2-7	TGTGCCAGCAGTTCCGCCGGGACAGGGAAGCACGAGCAGTACTTC	CASSSAGTGKHEQYF
TRBV29-1	TRBD2	NA	TRBJ2-7	TGCAGCGTGGGACTAGCGGGTTCCTACGAGCAGTACTTC	CSVGLAGSYEQYF
TRBV7-2	TRBD2	NA	TRBJ2-1	TGTGCCAGCAGCTTAGGACTAGCGGGAGGGAATGAGCAGTTCTTC	CASSLGLAGGNEQFF
TRBV2	TRBD2	once	TRBJ2-5	TGTGCCAGCTCCTCGGGGACTAGCGGTGTAGAGACCCAGTACTTC	CASSSGTSGVETQYF
TRBV27	NA	NA	TRBJ2-7	TGTGCCAGCAGTTTAGCTCCGATTGGGTCCTACGAGCAGTACTTC	CASSLAPIGSYEQYF
TRBV10-2	TRBD1	NA	TRBJ1-1	TGCGCCAGCAGGGTGGGACAGGCGAGCACTGAAGCTTTCTTT	CASRVGQASTEAFF
TRBV9	NA	NA	TRBJ2-1	TGTGCCAGCAGCCCAAACGCGGGGGAGCAGTTCTTC	CASSPNAGEQFF
TRBV7-6	NA	NA	TRBJ2-7	TGTGCCAGCAGCTTAGATCCAGGATCCTACGAGCAGTACTTC	CASSLDPGSYEQYF
TRBV4-2	NA	NA	TRBJ1-1	TGTGCCAGCAGCCAACCATTTTCCTCGAACACTGAAGCTTTCTTT	CASSQPFSSNTEAFF
TRBV15	NA	NA	TRBJ1-4	TGTGCCACCAGCAGAATAGATCCTTTGGGGAAACTGTTTTTT	CATSRIDPLGKLFF
TRBV6-6	NA	few	TRBJ2-1	TGTGCCAGTAGCGCCACTCCCTACAATGAGCAGTTCTTC	CASSATPYNEQFF
TRBV2	NA	NA	TRBJ1-1	TGTGCCAGCATTCAAGGGATCTCTTCGGTGGCTTTCTTT	CASIQGISSVAFF
TRBV9	NA	few	TRBJ1-2	TGTGCCAGCAGTAACTCAGGGCACTATGGCTACACCTTC	CASSNSGHYGYTF
TRBV7-8	NA	NA	TRBJ1-1	TGTGCCAGCAGCCAATGGGGGTCCGGGGGGTTGAACACTGAAGCTTTCTTT	CASSQWGSGGLNTEAFF
TRBV15	NA	NA	TRBJ2-5	TGTGCCACCAGCAGAGAAGGGGGGGAAGAGACCCAGTACTTC	CATSREGGEETQYF
TRBV6-5	NA	NA	TRBJ2-2	TGTGCCAGCAGCGATCCGAACACCGGGGAGCTGTTTTTT	CASSDPNTGELFF
TRBV5-6	NA	NA	TRBJ2-2	TGTGCCAGCAGCTCCCTAGACACGAAATATGACACCGGGGAGCTGTTTTTT	CASSSLDTKYDTGELFF
TRBV19	NA	NA	TRBJ1-5	TGTGCCAGTAGTATTAAGGGTGATAGGCAGCCCCAGCATTTT	CASSIKGDRQPQHF